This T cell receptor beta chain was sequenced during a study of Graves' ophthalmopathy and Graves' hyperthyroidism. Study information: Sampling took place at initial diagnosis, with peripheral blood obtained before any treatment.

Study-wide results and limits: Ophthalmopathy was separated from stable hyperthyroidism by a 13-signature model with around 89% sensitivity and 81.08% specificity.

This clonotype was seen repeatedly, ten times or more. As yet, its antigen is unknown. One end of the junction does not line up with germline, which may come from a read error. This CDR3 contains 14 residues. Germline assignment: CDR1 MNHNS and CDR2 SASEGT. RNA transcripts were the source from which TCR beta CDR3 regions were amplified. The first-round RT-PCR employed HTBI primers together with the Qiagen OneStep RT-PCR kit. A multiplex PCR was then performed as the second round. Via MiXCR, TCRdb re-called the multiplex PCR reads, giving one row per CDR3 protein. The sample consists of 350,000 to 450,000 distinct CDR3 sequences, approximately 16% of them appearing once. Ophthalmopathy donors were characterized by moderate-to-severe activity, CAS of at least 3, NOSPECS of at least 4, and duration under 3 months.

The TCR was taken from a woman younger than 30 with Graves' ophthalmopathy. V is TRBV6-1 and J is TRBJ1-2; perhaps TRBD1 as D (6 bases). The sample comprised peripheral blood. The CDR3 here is CASNERGWDYGYTF. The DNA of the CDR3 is TGTGCCAGCAATGAAAGGGGGTGGGACTATGGCTACACCTTC.